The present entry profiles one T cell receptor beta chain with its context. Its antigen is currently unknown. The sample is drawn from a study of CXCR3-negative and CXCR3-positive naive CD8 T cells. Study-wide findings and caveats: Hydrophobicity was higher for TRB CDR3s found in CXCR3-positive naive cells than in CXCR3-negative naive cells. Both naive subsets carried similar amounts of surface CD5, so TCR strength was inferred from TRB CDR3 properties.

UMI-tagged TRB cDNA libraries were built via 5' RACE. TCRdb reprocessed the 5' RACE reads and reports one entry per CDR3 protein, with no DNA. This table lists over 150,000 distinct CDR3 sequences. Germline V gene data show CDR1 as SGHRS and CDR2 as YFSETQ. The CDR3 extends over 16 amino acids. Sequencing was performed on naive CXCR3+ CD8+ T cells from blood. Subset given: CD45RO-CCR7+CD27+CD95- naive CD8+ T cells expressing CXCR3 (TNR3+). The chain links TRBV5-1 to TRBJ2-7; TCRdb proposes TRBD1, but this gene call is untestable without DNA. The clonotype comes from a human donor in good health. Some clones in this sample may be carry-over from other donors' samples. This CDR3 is CASSLETGLGPYEQYF.